This T cell receptor (beta chain) was recovered during a study of blood T cell repertoires in COVID-19. Overall study context: The United States, Italy and Spain supplied acute and convalescent COVID-19 samples. The cDNA or gDNA used as material had been derived from T cells, B-cell-depleted T cells, or PBMCs.

In the authors' workflow: Nucleated cell counts were estimated from reference gene primer amplification. Sequencing used immunoSEQ multiplex PCR; TCRdb keeps in-frame clones, though not all of them. That table supplies the V and J calls and clone size; D and trimming were determined from the DNA. Found here are about 63,000 clones, over 70% of them singletons; the top ten hold around 5%. V dropped 4 bases and J dropped 3 bases, with 13 bases sitting between them. CDR1 and CDR2 from the germline V gene are LGHDT and YNNKEL (reference sequence). The CDR3 runs 14 residues. The clonotype was recovered from a man aged 45-65 years with active COVID-19. V and J are TRBV3-1 (or the pseudogene TRBV3-2) and TRBJ2-7, with TRBD2 as a possible D gene (5 bases). The specimen was peripheral blood. The CDR3: CASSPRAGFYEQYF. CDR3 in DNA: TGTGCCAGCAGCCCGAGGGCAGGCTTCTACGAGCAGTACTTC.